The present TCR beta chain was sequenced within a study of cytomegalovirus exposure and HLA in healthy donors. Amplification used 60 Vbeta primers and 13 Jbeta primers. Sequenced by immunoSEQ multiplex PCR; TCRdb stores in-frame clones only, minus some. The repertoire consists of some 48,000 clones, with less than 85% occurring once and the leading ten covering around 8%. The CDR3 spans 15 residues. Germline CDR1 reads SGHNT; CDR2 reads YYREEE (reference sequence). The V and J ends lost 4 bases and 8 bases, in that order; junction bases with no gene match: 14. The rearrangement uses TRBV5-4 and TRBJ1-2; 7 nucleotides line up with TRBD1. Sequenced: PBMCs. The receptor comes from a man between 25 and 39 years old in good health and CMV-seropositive. As DNA, the CDR3 is TGTGCCAGCAGCGATCAGACAGGGAGTGTGTGGGGCTACACCTTC. Translating it yields CASSDQTGSVWGYTF. Full variable domain (missing parts from reference TRBV5-4 and TRBJ1-2): ETGVTQSPTHLIKTRGQQVTLRCSSQSGHNTVSWYQQALGQGPQFIFQYYREEENGRGNFPPRFSGLQFPNYSSELNVNALELDDSALYLCASSDQTGSVWGYTFGSGTRLTVV.